The entry below describes one T cell receptor beta chain. Original analysis: Estimation of nucleated cell counts was performed using reference gene primer amplification. Assay used: immunoSEQ multiplex PCR; TCRdb lists only in-frame clones, some missing. V, J and clone size reflect that table, while D and trimming were determined from the DNA. The data hold under 150,000 clones, with around four fifths observed a single time. The data originate from a study of blood T cell repertoires in COVID-19. Study context: Acute and convalescent COVID-19 samples came from the United States, Italy and Spain. The analysed material was cDNA or gDNA that came from T cells, B-cell-depleted T cells, or PBMCs.

This CDR3 has 16 residues. Trimming cost V 1 base and J 4 bases; bases outside gene matches: 6. Germline CDR1 and CDR2: LNHNV and YYDKDF (reference sequence). The chain couples TRBV15 to TRBJ2-5, with 10 bases identical to TRBD2. The sequence derives from a woman aged 40 to 50 with active or convalescent COVID-19. The sequencing sample was made of peripheral blood. The chain's CDR3 is CATSRGGTSEGETQYF. As DNA, the CDR3 is TGTGCCACCAGCAGAGGAGGGACTAGCGAGGGAGAGACCCAGTACTTC.